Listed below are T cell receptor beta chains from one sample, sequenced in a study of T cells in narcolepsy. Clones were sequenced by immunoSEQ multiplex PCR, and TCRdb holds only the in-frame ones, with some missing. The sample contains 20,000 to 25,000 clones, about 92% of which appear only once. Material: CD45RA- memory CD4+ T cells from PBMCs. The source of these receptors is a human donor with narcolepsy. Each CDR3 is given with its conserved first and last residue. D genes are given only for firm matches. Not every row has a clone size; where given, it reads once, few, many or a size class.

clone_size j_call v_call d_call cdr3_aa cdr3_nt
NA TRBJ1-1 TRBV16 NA CASSVTGTEAFF TGTGCCAGCAGTGTTACAGGGACTGAAGCTTTCTTT
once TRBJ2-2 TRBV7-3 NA CASSWDGLNTGELFF TGTGCCAGCAGCTGGGACGGCCTAAACACCGGGGAGCTGTTTTTT
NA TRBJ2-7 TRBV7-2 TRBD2 CASSPPGRPGGEQYF TGTGCCAGCAGCCCCCCAGGTCGACCGGGGGGCGAGCAGTACTTC
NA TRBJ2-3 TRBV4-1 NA CASSQGARQVGGPDTQYF TGCGCCAGCAGCCAAGGGGCCCGACAGGTTGGAGGACCAGATACGCAGTATTTT
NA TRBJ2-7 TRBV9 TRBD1 CASSPQTGSISYEQYF TGTGCCAGCAGCCCGCAGACAGGGTCCATCTCCTACGAGCAGTACTTC
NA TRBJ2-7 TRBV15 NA CATSDWTIGAEQYF TGTGCCACCAGCGATTGGACAATCGGCGCCGAGCAGTACTTC
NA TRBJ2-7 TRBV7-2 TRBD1 CASSLRSRDRGEVEYF TGTGCCAGCAGCTTAAGATCTCGAGACAGGGGCGAAGTGGAGTACTTC
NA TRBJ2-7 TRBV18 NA CASSGADYEQYF TGTGCCAGCTCAGGGGCTGATTACGAGCAGTACTTC
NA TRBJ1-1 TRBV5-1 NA CASSSQEGTEAFF TGCGCCAGCAGCTCCCAAGAAGGCACTGAAGCTTTCTTT
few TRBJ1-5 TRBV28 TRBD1 CASSLGGGQDQHF TGTGCCAGCAGTTTAGGGGGAGGACAGGACCAGCATTTT
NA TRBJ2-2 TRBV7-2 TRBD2 CASSFWSGMNTGELFF TGTGCCAGCAGCTTTTGGAGCGGGATGAACACCGGGGAGCTGTTTTTT
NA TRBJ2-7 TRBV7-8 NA CASSYSGTPYEQYF TGTGCCAGCAGCTATTCCGGGACACCTTACGAGCAGTACTTC
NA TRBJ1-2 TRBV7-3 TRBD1 CASSERDRADGYTF TGTGCCAGCAGCGAAAGGGACAGAGCGGATGGCTACACCTTC
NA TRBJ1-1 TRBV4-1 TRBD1 CASSRDRGPTNTEAFF TGCGCCAGCAGCCGGGACAGGGGGCCGACGAACACTGAAGCTTTCTTT
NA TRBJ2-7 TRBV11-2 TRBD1 CASSFDRGAGEQYF TGTGCCAGCAGCTTTGACAGGGGGGCGGGGGAGCAGTACTTC
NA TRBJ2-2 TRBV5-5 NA CASSLRGGSNTGELFF TGTGCCAGCAGCTTGAGGGGCGGGTCGAACACCGGGGAGCTGTTTTTT
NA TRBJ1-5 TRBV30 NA CAWSAGSLSNQPQHF TGTGCCTGGAGTGCTGGTAGCCTAAGCAATCAGCCCCAGCATTTT
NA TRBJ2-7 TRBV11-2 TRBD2 CASSLDSGSYYEQYF TGTGCCAGCAGCTTAGATAGCGGGAGCTATTACGAGCAGTACTTC
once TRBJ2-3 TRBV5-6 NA CASSFRDDPGGTDTQYF TGTGCCAGCAGCTTTCGGGACGATCCCGGTGGCACAGATACGCAGTATTTT
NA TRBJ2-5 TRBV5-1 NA CASRYQETQYF TGCGCCAGCAGATACCAAGAGACCCAGTACTTC
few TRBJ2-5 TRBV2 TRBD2 CASNSRGGTQYF TGTGCCAGCAACTCCCGCGGGGGGACCCAGTACTTC
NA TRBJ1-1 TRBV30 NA CAWSVRGTEAFF TGTGCCTGGAGTGTACGGGGGACTGAAGCTTTCTTT
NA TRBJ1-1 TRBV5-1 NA CASSFGSTEAFF TGCGCCAGCAGCTTTGGGTCCACTGAAGCTTTCTTT
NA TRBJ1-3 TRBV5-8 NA CASSLGEDSSGNTIYF TGTGCCAGCAGCTTGGGGGAGGACAGCTCTGGAAACACCATATATTTT
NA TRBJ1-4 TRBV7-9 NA CASGGRGANEKLFF TGTGCCAGCGGCGGGAGGGGAGCTAATGAAAAACTGTTTTTT
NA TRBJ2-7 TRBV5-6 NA CASNLRAVSYEQYF TGTGCCAGCAATCTGCGGGCCGTCTCCTACGAGCAGTACTTC
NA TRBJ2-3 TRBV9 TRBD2 CASSVSGRTDTQYF TGTGCCAGCAGCGTTAGCGGGAGGACAGATACGCAGTATTTT
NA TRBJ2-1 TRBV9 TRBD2 CASSAGLAVLNEQFF TGTGCCAGCAGCGCGGGACTAGCGGTACTCAATGAGCAGTTCTTC